The next 6 T cell receptor beta chains were all read from a single sample in a study of neoadjuvant anti-PD-1 for oral cavity cancer. Assay used: immunoSEQ multiplex PCR; TCRdb lists only in-frame clones, some missing. Of over 60,000 clones in the sample, 86% were seen once. Noted time point: after neoadjuvant nivolumab, at surgical resection. The source material was PBMCs, sampled after nivolumab (anti-PD-1) treatment. These receptors were collected from a person aged 35 to 85 with oral cavity squamous cell carcinoma.

The chain couples TRBV10-3 to TRBJ2-3; D is possibly TRBD1 or TRBD2 (5 bases each). Germline V gene lookup returns CDR1 ENHRY and CDR2 SYGVKD. CDR3 length: 13 amino acids. V shed 6 bases and J shed 4 bases, with 11 bases lying between them. The CDR3 protein is CAIRGDGPDTQYF. The CDR3, as DNA: TGTGCCATCAGGGGGGACGGCCCAGATACGCAGTATTTT.

The rearrangement links TRBV7-9 to TRBJ1-5, with 8 bases aligning to TRBD1. Per germline, CDR1 SEHNR and CDR2 FQNEAQ (reference sequence). The CDR3 spans 12 residues. With 3 bases clipped from V and 12 bases from J, the junction kept 4 bases outside the gene matches. For the CDR3, the DNA is TGTGCCAGCAGCTTGCCGGGACAGGACCAGCATTTT. This gives the protein CASSLPGQDQHF.

This sequence joins TRBV5-1 and TRBJ2-1; TRBD2 agrees at 14 bases. The CDR3 covers 17 residues. The germline V gene encodes CDR1 SGHRS and CDR2 YFSETQ. The J segment lost 9 bases and the V segment lost 6 bases, leaving 14 bases of the junction unmatched. CDR3 region: CASTLNAGTSGRGEQFF. CDR3 DNA sequence: TGCGCCAGCACCCTGAACGCCGGGACTAGCGGGAGAGGTGAGCAGTTCTTC.

The chain combines TRBV5-4 with TRBJ2-1; tentatively, D is TRBD1 (6 bases). The CDR3 is made up of 14 amino acids. V was cut by 0 bases and J by 4 bases, with 8 bases left in between. The V gene's germline CDR1 is SGHNT and CDR2 YYREEE (reference sequence). CDR3 residues: CASSLVGAYNEQFF. Here the CDR3 DNA reads TGTGCCAGCAGCTTGGTGGGGGCGTACAATGAGCAGTTCTTC.

The chain employs TRBV5-1 and TRBJ2-1; 12 nucleotides match TRBD2. The CDR3 spans 14 residues. Germline lookup yields CDR1 SGHRS and CDR2 YFSETQ. V lost 2 bases and J lost 14; bases outside the gene matches: 8. This CDR3 is CASSFLGLAGQEFF. In DNA form, the CDR3 reads TGCGCCAGCAGCTTTCTCGGACTAGCGGGACAGGAGTTCTTC. Using reference TRBV5-1 and TRBJ2-1 for the parts outside the CDR3, the full variable domain is KAGVTQTPRYLIKTRGQQVTLSCSPISGHRSVSWYQQTPGQGLQFLFEYFSETQRNKGNFPGRFSGRQFSNSRSEMNVSTLELGDSALYLCASSFLGLAGQEFFGPGTRLTVL.

The chain links TRBV2 to TRBJ2-1; the match to TRBD2 covers 10 bases. V was clipped by 4 bases and J by 9 bases; unmatched bases: 12. The CDR3 spans 16 residues. Per the germline V gene, CDR1 is SNHLY and CDR2 is FYNNEI. Here the CDR3 reads CASSGGASGSLGEQFF. The CDR3, as DNA: TGTGCCAGCAGTGGGGGGGCTAGCGGGAGTCTTGGTGAGCAGTTCTTC.